This TCR beta chain was retrieved from a study of CD8 T cells in Susac syndrome. An amount of RNA that ranged from roughly 0.5 to 1 ug was reverse transcribed with random hexamers. The immunoSEQ assay covered 54 Vbeta and 13 Jbeta segments for CDR3. TCRdb used MiXCR to reprocess the immunoSEQ multiplex PCR reads, holding one entry per CDR3 protein. The sample holds approximately 150,000 distinct CDR3 sequences, approximately 96% seen once. Points from the study as a whole: No clonal expansion appeared among CD4+ T cells in Susac patients.

Patients with Susac syndrome met the recently defined diagnostic criteria for definite or probable disease. Per the germline V gene, CDR1 is MGHRA and CDR2 is YSYEKL. This CDR3 region has 13 residues. Trimming took off 9 bases at V and 6 bases at J, with 15 bases between the two ends. Remarks on this clonotype: Its antigen is undetermined.

This chain uses TRBV4-1 with TRBJ2-1; D could derive from TRBD1 or TRBD2 (7 bases each). This receptor was obtained from a human donor with Susac syndrome. The sequenced sample consisted of CD4+ T cells from PBMCs. The CDR3 loop is CASEGGDSNEQFF. The CDR3 DNA follows: TGCGCCAGTGAAGGGGGGGACAGCAATGAGCAGTTCTTC.